This entry features one T cell receptor (gamma chain) sequence. Its antigen is as yet unknown. The template was reverse-transcribed extracted RNA. Multiplex PCR used pooled V-gene forward primers and a constant-region reverse primer to amplify CDR3s. TCRdb reanalysed the multiplex PCR reads with CATT. The table records some 11,000 gamma-chain clones, around 40% of them present only once. This record belongs to a study of Vδ1+ human thymocytes. Notes on the study in general: Highly polyclonal TRG and TRD repertoires with Gaussian CDR3 length distributions appeared in thymus.

Trimming took 0 bases from V and 8 from J; bases not matched to a gene: 4. Germline V lookup: CDR1 VINAFY, CDR2 YDVSNSKD. The CDR3 is 12 amino acids. V and J are TRGV5 and TRGJ1 or TRGJ2. Sequenced material: Vdelta1+ gamma-delta thymocytes from the thymus. Stated subset: FACS-sorted CD3+ TCRalphabeta- TCRVdelta1+ TCRVdelta2- thymocytes. The TCR sequence derives from a boy in the first two years of life who had congenital heart surgery. CDR3 region: CATWDRLDKKLF. DNA for the CDR3: TGTGCCACCTGGGACAGGCTAGATAAGAAACTCTTT.